This is a list of T cell receptor beta chains from one sample in a study of Graves' ophthalmopathy and Graves' hyperthyroidism. TCRdb called the multiplex PCR reads again in MiXCR, with one record for every CDR3 protein. The sample includes about 160,000 distinct CDR3 sequences, approximately 40% of them seen just once. The sequenced sample consisted of peripheral blood. These receptors were obtained from a woman between 35 and 50 years old with Graves' ophthalmopathy. The CDR3 runs from the conserved cysteine through the conserved F or W. The D gene is left open where the match is weak. Size tells how often a clone was seen (once, few, many) or the class of an expanded clone, and some rows leave it out.

j_call | v_call | d_call | clone_size | cdr3_aa | cdr3_nt
TRBJ1-1 | TRBV11-1 | NA | many | CASSFGVFAEAFF | TGTGCCAGCAGCTTTGGGGTTTTCGCTGAAGCTTTCTTT
TRBJ2-5 | TRBV12-3/TRBV12-4 | NA | many | CASSRGTEETQYF | TGTGCCAGCAGCCGCGGGACGGAAGAGACCCAGTACTTC
TRBJ2-4 | TRBV6-1 | TRBD2 | NA | CASGLSGTRNIQYF | TGTGCCAGCGGTCTTAGCGGGACCCGGAACATTCAGTACTTC
TRBJ1-5 | TRBV27 | TRBD1 | many | CASSPVQGIRQPQHF | TGTGCCAGCAGTCCAGTACAGGGGATACGCCAGCCCCAGCATTTT
TRBJ2-7 | TRBV6-2/TRBV6-3 | NA | NA | CASSYGRESYEQYF | TGTGCCAGCAGTTACGGCCGGGAGTCCTACGAGCAGTACTTC
TRBJ1-1 | TRBV6-5 | NA | NA | CASSYVSVNTEAFF | TGTGCCAGCAGTTACGTTTCGGTGAACACTGAAGCTTTCTTT
TRBJ1-1 | TRBV7-2 | TRBD1 | many | CASSQDRGWTEAFF | TGTGCCAGCAGCCAGGACAGGGGTTGGACTGAAGCTTTCTTT
TRBJ1-1 | TRBV12-5 | NA | many | CASGSRQYTEAFF | TGTGCTAGTGGGAGCCGACAGTACACTGAAGCTTTCTTT
TRBJ2-7 | TRBV28 | TRBD2 | NA | CASSLNPSGRLGEQYF | TGTGCCAGCAGTTTAAATCCTAGCGGGAGATTAGGCGAGCAGTACTTC
TRBJ2-5 | TRBV19 | NA | many | CASSRQSQETQYF | TGTGCCAGTAGTAGACAGTCCCAAGAGACCCAGTACTTC
TRBJ2-2 | TRBV12-3/TRBV12-4 | NA | NA | CASRPDNFNTGELFF | TGTGCCAGCAGACCAGACAACTTCAACACCGGGGAGCTGTTTTTT
TRBJ2-7 | TRBV12-3/TRBV12-4 | TRBD1 | NA | CASSLRGGHRNEQYF | TGTGCCAGCAGTTTACGAGGGGGCCACCGCAACGAGCAGTACTTC
TRBJ1-2 | TRBV29-1 | NA | many | CSVSEGWGGYTF | TGCAGCGTTTCGGAGGGATGGGGTGGCTACACCTTC
TRBJ1-5 | TRBV6-2/TRBV6-3 | TRBD1 | few | CASRQGLNQPQHF | TGTGCCAGCAGACAGGGGCTCAATCAGCCCCAGCATTTT
TRBJ1-3 | TRBV20-1 | NA | many | CSARDFQSASGNTIYF | TGCAGTGCTAGGGACTTTCAATCCGCCTCTGGAAACACCATATATTTT
TRBJ2-7 | TRBV6-2/TRBV6-3 | NA | few | CASSYSETTYEQYF | TGTGCCAGCAGTTACTCCGAAACCACCTACGAGCAGTACTTC
TRBJ2-5 | TRBV11-2 | TRBD1 | many | CASSLEVRGPQETQYF | TGTGCCAGCAGCTTAGAAGTGAGGGGGCCCCAAGAGACCCAGTACTTC